This is a list of T cell receptor beta chains from one sample in a study of blood T cell repertoires in COVID-19. Clones were sequenced by immunoSEQ multiplex PCR, and TCRdb holds only the in-frame ones, with some missing. The sample holds 25,000 to 35,000 clones, approximately 85% seen once. The specimen sequenced was peripheral blood. Receptors were obtained from a human donor in a cohort sampled during active COVID-19. The conserved cysteine and the conserved F or W are not part of the CDR3 here.

V gene: TRBV4-1; J gene: TRBJ1-1; CDR3 protein: ASGKGVDMNTEAF
V gene: TRBV19; J gene: TRBJ1-1; CDR3 protein: ASSAPGTVNTEAF
V gene: TRBV6-2/TRBV6-3; J gene: TRBJ2-3; CDR3 protein: ASSSVRVASTDTQY
V gene: TRBV3-1/TRBV3-2; J gene: TRBJ2-5; CDR3 protein: ASSSADTPSGTQY
V gene: TRBV3-1/TRBV3-2; J gene: TRBJ2-7; CDR3 protein: ASSIKPGSSYEQY
V gene: TRBV2; J gene: TRBJ2-6; CDR3 protein: ASSAGQGNSGANVLT
V gene: TRBV6-5; J gene: TRBJ2-2; CDR3 protein: ASSSYTGELF
V gene: TRBV9; J gene: TRBJ2-3; CDR3 protein: ASSLNRGTDTQY
V gene: TRBV6-2/TRBV6-3; J gene: TRBJ2-1; CDR3 protein: ASSYPAPIDEQF
V gene: TRBV6-5; J gene: TRBJ2-7; CDR3 protein: ASSYEGLYEQY
V gene: TRBV10-3; J gene: TRBJ2-1; CDR3 protein: AISERAGGYNEQF
V gene: TRBV30; J gene: TRBJ2-1; CDR3 protein: AWGAGALNNEQF
V gene: TRBV19; J gene: TRBJ1-2; CDR3 protein: ASRNKGTGDGYT
V gene: TRBV5-6; J gene: TRBJ2-5; CDR3 protein: ASSPERAGGRETQY
V gene: TRBV2; J gene: TRBJ2-1; CDR3 protein: ASSESLTSGNEQF
V gene: TRBV28; J gene: TRBJ2-5; CDR3 protein: ASSQLWVRGQETQY
V gene: TRBV4-2; J gene: TRBJ2-1; CDR3 protein: ASSQKAGYNEQF
V gene: TRBV27; J gene: TRBJ2-7; CDR3 protein: ASRLAARSYEQY
V gene: TRBV19; J gene: TRBJ2-3; CDR3 protein: ASSIGTSGPSTQY
V gene: TRBV19; J gene: TRBJ2-7; CDR3 protein: ASSDGQGFSYEQY
V gene: TRBV14; J gene: TRBJ1-1; CDR3 protein: ASSQGQGSQAF
V gene: TRBV19; J gene: TRBJ1-5; CDR3 protein: ASSINLGPNQPQH
V gene: TRBV19; J gene: TRBJ1-2; CDR3 protein: ASHSRSAGGYGGYT
V gene: TRBV11-2; J gene: TRBJ2-2; CDR3 protein: ASSGFRGRLGTGELF
V gene: TRBV27; J gene: TRBJ1-2; CDR3 protein: ASSPLTGLYGYT
V gene: TRBV2; J gene: TRBJ2-7; CDR3 protein: ASSFQGAIYEQY